This TCR beta chain was identified in a study of T-cell reconstitution after alpha-beta-depleted transplantation in children. Findings and limits, study-wide: By one year post-transplant, T-cell counts and diversity largely arose from T cells that were newly produced.

This clonotype came up many times. The antigen is unknown. For TCRbeta, the library was prepared with unique molecular identifiers. TCRdb re-called the PCR reads with MiXCR, one entry per CDR3 protein. The profile shows about 640,000 distinct CDR3 sequences, over 10% of them singletons. V was shortened by 0 bases and J by 8 bases, with 2 bases between the two germline ends. The V gene's germline CDR1 is MDHEN and CDR2 SYDVKM. CDR3 size: 11 residues. Sequences were derived from PBMCs, mostly from graft donor cells, sampled 360 days after TCRalphabeta/CD19-depleted stem cell transplant. This clonotype was obtained from a male patient aged 10-17 years who had a stem cell transplant for acute myeloid leukemia, so the T cells may come from the graft donor. The chain joins TRBV28 to TRBJ2-1; no firm D call. DNA of the CDR3: TGTGCCAGCAGTTTATGGGATGAGCAGTTCTTC. This gives the protein CASSLWDEQFF.